This T cell receptor beta chain was obtained from a study of cytomegalovirus exposure and HLA in healthy donors. Study results and caveats: According to a later analysis, donors in an Asian-associated ancestry cluster reportedly had fewer N-insertions than the roughly 670-donor mean. HLA allele associations emerged for roughly 17,000 TCR beta sequences in a later analysis, at 0.05 false discovery rate.

This CDR3 has 15 amino acids. The V gene lost 2 bases and the J gene lost 5 bases, with 15 bases spanning the gap. Germline CDR1 reads SGHTA; CDR2 reads FQGTGA. To note about this clone: Its antigen is unidentified.

The primer mix had 60 Vbeta and 13 Jbeta primers. The assay was immunoSEQ multiplex PCR, and TCRdb's table has in-frame clones only and misses some. This sample has 100,000 to 150,000 clones, with 75% to 85% found just once. V and J are TRBV7-3 and TRBJ2-5; possibly TRBD2 for D (6 bases). The clonotype comes from a woman aged 50 to 65 in good health and CMV-seropositive. The sequenced material came from PBMCs. The CDR3 spells CASSLGGTEGETQYF. The CDR3 coding sequence is TGTGCCAGCAGCTTAGGCGGGACGGAGGGCGAGACCCAGTACTTC.